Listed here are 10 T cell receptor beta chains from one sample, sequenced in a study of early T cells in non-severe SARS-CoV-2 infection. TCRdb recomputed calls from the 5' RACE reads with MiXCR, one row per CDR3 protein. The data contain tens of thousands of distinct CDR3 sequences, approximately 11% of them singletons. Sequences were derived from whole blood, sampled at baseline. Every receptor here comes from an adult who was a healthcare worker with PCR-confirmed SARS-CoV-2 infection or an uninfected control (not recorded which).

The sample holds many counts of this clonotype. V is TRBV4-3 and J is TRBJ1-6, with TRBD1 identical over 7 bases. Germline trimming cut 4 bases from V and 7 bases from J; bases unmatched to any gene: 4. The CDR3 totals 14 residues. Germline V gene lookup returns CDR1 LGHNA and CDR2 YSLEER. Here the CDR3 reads CASSLDRANSPLHF. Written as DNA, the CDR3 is TGCGCCAGCAGCCTCGACAGGGCCAATTCACCCCTCCACTTT.

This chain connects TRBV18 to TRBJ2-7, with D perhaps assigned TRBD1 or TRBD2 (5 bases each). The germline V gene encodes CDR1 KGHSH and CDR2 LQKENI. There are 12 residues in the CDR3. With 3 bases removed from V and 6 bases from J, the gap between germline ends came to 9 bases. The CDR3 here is CASSPPGGEQYF. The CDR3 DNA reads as TGTGCCAGCTCACCCCCTGGGGGCGAGCAGTACTTC. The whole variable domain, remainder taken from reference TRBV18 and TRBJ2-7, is NAGVMQNPRHLVRRRGQEARLRCSPMKGHSHVYWYRQLPEEGLKFMVYLQKENIIDESGMPKERFSAEFPKEGPSILRIQQVVRGDSAAYFCASSPPGGEQYFGPGTRLTVT.

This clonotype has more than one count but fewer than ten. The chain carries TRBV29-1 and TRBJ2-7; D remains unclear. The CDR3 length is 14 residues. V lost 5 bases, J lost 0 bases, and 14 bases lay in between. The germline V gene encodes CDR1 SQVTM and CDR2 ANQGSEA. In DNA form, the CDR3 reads TGCAGCGTTCTCGGCGCAGGCAACTCCTACGAGCAGTACTTC. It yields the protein CSVLGAGNSYEQYF.

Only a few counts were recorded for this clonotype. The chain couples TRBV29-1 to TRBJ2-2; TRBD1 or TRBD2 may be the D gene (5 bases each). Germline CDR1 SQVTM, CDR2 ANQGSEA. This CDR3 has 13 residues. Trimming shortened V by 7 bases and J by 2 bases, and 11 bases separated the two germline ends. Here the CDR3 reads CSAGDGNTGELFF. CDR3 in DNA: TGCAGCGCTGGGGACGGCAACACCGGGGAGCTGTTTTTT.

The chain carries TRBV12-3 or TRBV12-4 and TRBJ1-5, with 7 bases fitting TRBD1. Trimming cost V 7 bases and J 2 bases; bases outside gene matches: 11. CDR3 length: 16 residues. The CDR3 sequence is CASKYRGSGGNQPQHF. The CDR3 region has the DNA TGTGCCAGCAAGTACAGGGGCTCAGGCGGCAATCAGCCCCAGCATTTT.

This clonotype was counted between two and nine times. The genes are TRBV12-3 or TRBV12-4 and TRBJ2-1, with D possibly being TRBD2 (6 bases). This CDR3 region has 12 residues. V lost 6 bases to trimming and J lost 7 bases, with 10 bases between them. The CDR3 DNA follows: TGTGCCAGCAGGGGACTGAGGAATGAGCAGTTCTTC. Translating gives CASRGLRNEQFF.

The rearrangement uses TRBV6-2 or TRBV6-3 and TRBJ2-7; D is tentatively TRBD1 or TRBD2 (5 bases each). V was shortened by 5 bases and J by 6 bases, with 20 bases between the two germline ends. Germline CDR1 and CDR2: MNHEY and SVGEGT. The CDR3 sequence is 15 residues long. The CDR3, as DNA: TGTGCCAGCAGTCCCGGGACCTCTTTCCTAAGCGAGCAGTACTTC. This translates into CASSPGTSFLSEQYF.

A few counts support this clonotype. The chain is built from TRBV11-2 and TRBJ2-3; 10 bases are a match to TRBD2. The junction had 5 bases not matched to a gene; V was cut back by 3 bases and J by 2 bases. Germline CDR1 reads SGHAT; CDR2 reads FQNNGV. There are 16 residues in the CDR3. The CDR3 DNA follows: TGTGCCAGCAGCTTTCCTAGCGGGGGACTCACAGATACGCAGTATTTT. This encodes CASSFPSGGLTDTQYF.

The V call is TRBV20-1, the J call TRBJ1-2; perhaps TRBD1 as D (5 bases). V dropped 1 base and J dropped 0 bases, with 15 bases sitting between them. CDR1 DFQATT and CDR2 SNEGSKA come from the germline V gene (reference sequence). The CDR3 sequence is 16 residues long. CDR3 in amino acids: CSARAGTGSANYGYTF. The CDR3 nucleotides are TGCAGTGCTAGAGCAGGAACAGGTTCAGCTAACTATGGCTACACCTTC.

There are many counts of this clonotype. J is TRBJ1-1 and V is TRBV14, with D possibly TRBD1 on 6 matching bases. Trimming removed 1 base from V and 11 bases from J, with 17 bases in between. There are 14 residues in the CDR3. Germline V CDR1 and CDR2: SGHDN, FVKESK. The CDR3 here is CASSQVRGEVMAFF. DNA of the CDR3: TGTGCCAGCAGCCAAGTAAGGGGGGAAGTCATGGCTTTCTTT.